This passage covers 7 T cell receptor beta chains from one sample sequenced in a study of blood T cell repertoires in COVID-19. Libraries were prepared by immunoSEQ multiplex PCR; TCRdb keeps only in-frame clonotypes and omits some of them. The table records about 260,000 clones, 84% of them present only once. The sequenced material came from peripheral blood. The source of these receptors is a woman aged 40-49 years who had recovered from COVID-19.

V is TRBV18 and J is TRBJ1-4; 10 nucleotides agree with TRBD1. The V gene end was trimmed by 4 bases and the J gene end by 7 bases; junction bases not matched to a gene: 3. The CDR3 contains 14 residues. Germline CDR1 reads KGHSH; CDR2 reads LQKENI. CDR3 sequence: CASSHRDRGEKLFF. CDR3 bases: TGTGCCAGCTCACACCGGGACAGGGGTGAAAAACTGTTTTTT. Variable domain in full (rest from reference TRBV18 and TRBJ1-4): NAGVMQNPRHLVRRRGQEARLRCSPMKGHSHVYWYRQLPEEGLKFMVYLQKENIIDESGMPKERFSAEFPKEGPSILRIQQVVRGDSAAYFCASSHRDRGEKLFFGSGTQLSVL.

The chain carries TRBV2 and TRBJ1-1, with TRBD1 matching 7 bases. The ends lost 7 bases at V and 11 bases at J; junction bases unmatched: 10. Germline V CDR1 and CDR2: SNHLY, FYNNEI. The CDR3 runs to 12 residues. CDR3 DNA sequence: TGTGCCAGCAATATGGGACAGTTGAATGCTTTCTTT. The encoded protein is CASNMGQLNAFF. Full variable domain (outside the CDR3, taken from reference TRBV2 and TRBJ1-1): EPEVTQTPSHQVTQMGQEVILRCVPISNHLYFYWYRQILGQKVEFLVSFYNNEISEKSEIFDDQFSVERPDGSNFTLKIRSTKLEDSAMYFCASNMGQLNAFFGQGTRLTVV.

This chain uses TRBV10-3 with TRBJ2-3; 11 bases align to TRBD2. Germline V gene lookup returns CDR1 ENHRY and CDR2 SYGVKD. V was clipped by 10 bases and J by 2 bases; unmatched bases: 5. The CDR3 totals 14 residues. This chain's CDR3 is CATTSGVITDTQYF. The CDR3 DNA follows: TGTGCCACGACTAGCGGGGTAATCACAGATACGCAGTATTTT.

In its sample, this clone was seen a few times. V is TRBV5-1 and J is TRBJ2-7, with TRBD1 identical over 7 bases. The CDR3 runs to 14 residues. The V segment lost 4 bases and the J segment 2 bases; nucleotides outside the gene matches: 6. From germline, CDR1 is SGHRS and CDR2 YFSETQ. CDR3 DNA sequence: TGCGCCAGCAGCCGCGGACAGGTTACCTACGAGCAGTACTTC. This sequence encodes CASSRGQVTYEQYF.

V is TRBV6-5 and J is TRBJ1-1, with 9 bases that match TRBD1. V gave up 6 bases and J gave up 5 bases; unmatched junction bases: 7. CDR1 and CDR2 (germline): MNHEY, SVGAGI. This CDR3 spans 14 amino acids. The CDR3 sequence: CASRVQGAGTEAFF. Here the CDR3 DNA reads TGTGCCAGCAGGGTACAGGGGGCAGGAACTGAAGCTTTCTTT.

V is TRBV18 and J is TRBJ2-7, with D maybe TRBD2 (5 bases). This CDR3 has 12 amino acids. CDR1 and CDR2 from the germline V gene are KGHSH and LQKENI. Trimming took off 2 bases at V and 7 bases at J, with 9 bases between the two ends. The CDR3 sequence is CASSPGGPEQYF. The CDR3 nucleotides are TGTGCCAGCTCACCAGGAGGCCCAGAGCAGTACTTC.

This clone was detected only once. J is TRBJ1-3 and V is TRBV4-2, with TRBD1 identical over 7 bases. Germline-derived CDR1 and CDR2 are LGHNA and YNFKEQ. The CDR3 consists of 13 residues. The J segment lost 9 bases and the V segment lost 5 bases, leaving 7 bases of the junction unmatched. The CDR3 protein is CASSLGQVTTIYF. The DNA for the CDR3 is TGTGCCAGCAGCTTAGGACAGGTGACCACCATATATTTT.